Reported below is one T cell receptor (beta chain). Its antigen is still unknown. The V and J ends lost 0 bases and 1 base, in that order; junction bases with no gene match: 3. Germline V gene data show CDR1 as SGHKS and CDR2 as YYEKEE (reference sequence). This CDR3 spans 15 amino acids. Both 60 Vbeta primers and 13 Jbeta primers went into the PCR. Repertoires were generated with immunoSEQ multiplex PCR, while TCRdb's copy carries only in-frame clones and drops some. In the table there are roughly 190,000 clones, over 70% of which are singletons. This sample was included in a study of cytomegalovirus exposure and HLA in healthy donors. Across the whole study: In an earlier analysis, 95 million to 140 million unique TCR beta sequences were found from about 180 million T cells.

Study-wide results and limits: The authors later linked a missense DCLRE1C variant to TCR beta V- and J-gene trimming. Across donors, sequencing depth was assumed by presence/absence analyses to be roughly uniform. Sequencing had likely introduced a cluster of highly shared sequence variants as an artifact.

The clonotype originates from a female donor in good health and CMV-seronegative. The V gene is TRBV5-5, the J gene TRBJ2-5; 7 bases are shared with TRBD2. The sample taken for sequencing was PBMCs. DNA of the CDR3: TGTGCCAGCAGCTTGGGGGGGAGGGCCCAAGAGACCCAGTACTTC. It specifies CASSLGGRAQETQYF. The variable domain in full, with the rest retrieved from reference TRBV5-5 and TRBJ2-5, is DAGVTQSPTHLIKTRGQQVTLRCSPISGHKSVSWYQQVLGQGPQFIFQYYEKEERGRGNFPDRFSARQFPNYSSELNVNALLLGDSALYLCASSLGGRAQETQYFGPGTRLLVL.